The 8 T cell receptor beta chains reported below all come from one sample, sequenced in a study of tumor-infiltrating lymphocytes in primary liver carcinoma. Alongside blood RNA obtained from unsorted whole blood, germline DNA was also extracted. Researchers generated TCR beta cDNA from approximately 450 ng of total RNA, relying on a constant-region primer. Modified slightly, ARM-PCR produced TCR beta libraries over three nested multiplex PCR rounds. The study ran its first two PCR rounds for about 11 cycles each, using TRBV1-TRBV30 forward primers and a C-beta reverse primer. From the multiplex PCR reads, TCRdb called clonotypes with MiXCR, one entry per CDR3 protein. The sample lists a few hundred thousand distinct CDR3 sequences, roughly three fifths occurring once. Input material: peripheral blood. These TCRs come from a woman in her 30s with primary liver carcinoma and hepatitis B virus infection.

This clonotype was observed many times. The V call is TRBV11-3, the J call TRBJ2-1; 7 bases align to TRBD2. CDR1 is SGHNT and CDR2 is YENEEA in the germline V gene. V dropped 5 bases and J dropped 5; count of bases not matched to a gene: 6. The CDR3 length is 14 residues. CDR3 sequence reads: CASSPFGGNNEQFF. CDR3 DNA: TGTGCCAGCAGCCCCTTCGGGGGGAACAATGAGCAGTTCTTC. The whole variable domain, filled in from reference TRBV11-3 and TRBJ2-1, reads EAGVVQSPRYKIIEKKQPVAFWCNPISGHNTLYWYLQNLGQGPELLIRYENEEAVDDSQLPKDRFSAERLKGVDSTLKIQPAELGDSAVYLCASSPFGGNNEQFFGPGTRLTVL.

Many counts were recorded for this clonotype. V usage is TRBV14 and J usage is TRBJ2-1, with a tentative D call TRBD2 (6 bases). Per germline, CDR1 SGHDN and CDR2 FVKESK. The CDR3 runs to 15 residues. V dropped 4 bases and J dropped 7 bases, with 17 bases sitting between them. The CDR3 region is CASSLSRRAYNEQFF. In DNA form, the CDR3 reads TGTGCCAGCAGCCTTAGCCGGAGGGCATATAATGAGCAGTTCTTC. The whole variable domain, filled in from reference TRBV14 and TRBJ2-1, reads EAGVTQFPSHSVIEKGQTVTLRCDPISGHDNLYWYRRVMGKEIKFLLHFVKESKQDESGMPNNRFLAERTGGTYSTLKVQPAELEDSGVYFCASSLSRRAYNEQFFGPGTRLTVL.

This clonotype has just one count. Possible read error: a much larger clone is one base away. The chain joins TRBV6-2 or TRBV6-3 to TRBJ2-1; 11 bases match TRBD2. This CDR3 contains 16 residues. Germline CDR1 and CDR2: MNHEY and SVGEGT. The CDR3 here is CASSYPGLAAKNEPFF. DNA for the CDR3: TGTGCCAGCAGTTATCCGGGACTAGCGGCCAAGAATGAGCCGTTCTTC.

For this clonotype: One end of the junction fails to match germline, which may point to a read error. The V gene is TRBV6-1, the J gene TRBJ2-1; TRBD2 matches 10 bases. The CDR3 length is 16 residues. CDR1 and CDR2 (germline): MNHNS, SASEGT. The DNA of the CDR3 is TGTGCCAGCAGTAGACCCCTAGCGGGAGTCACGATTGAGCAGCTCTTC. Protein: CASSRPLAGVTIEQLF.

Concerning this clonotype: A much more abundant neighbour one base away suggests this may be a read error. The chain carries TRBV11-3 and TRBJ2-3; D might be TRBD2 (6 bases). This CDR3 spans 15 amino acids. CDR1 is SGHNT and CDR2 is YENEEA in the germline V gene. This CDR3 reads CASSLVGGTTNTQYF. CDR3 nucleotide sequence: TGTGCCAGCAGCTTAGTCGGGGGAACCACAAATACGCAGTATTTT.

This clonotype was counted many times. V is TRBV10-2 and J is TRBJ2-1; 10 bases fit TRBD2. This CDR3 is 13 amino acids long. Germline assignment: CDR1 WSHSY and CDR2 SAAADI. Trimming cost V 7 bases and J 9 bases; bases outside gene matches: 6. The CDR3 is CASKGLAWGEQFF. Here the CDR3 DNA reads TGCGCCAGCAAGGGACTAGCGTGGGGTGAGCAGTTCTTC.

The table lists this clonotype with a count of one. The CDR3 DNA is TGCGCCAGCAGAAACGGGACTAGCGGGAGCCATGAGCAGTTCTTC. Amino acids: CASRNGTSGSHEQFF. This chain connects TRBV5-1 to TRBJ2-1, with TRBD2 identical over 14 bases. Germline V gives CDR1 SGHRS, CDR2 YFSETQ. The J segment lost 8 bases and the V segment lost 5 bases, leaving 6 bases of the junction unmatched. The CDR3 length is 15 residues.

In its sample, this clonotype was seen many times. The chain employs TRBV29-1 and TRBJ2-5; D is perhaps TRBD1 or TRBD2 (5 bases each). The V gene's germline CDR1 is SQVTM and CDR2 ANQGSEA. The length of the CDR3 is 12 residues. Between the trimmed V and J ends, which lost 6 bases and 5 bases, there was a span of 13 bases. This CDR3 reads CSVGRPRETQYF. In nucleotides, the CDR3 is TGCAGCGTGGGACGGCCTCGGGAGACCCAGTACTTC.